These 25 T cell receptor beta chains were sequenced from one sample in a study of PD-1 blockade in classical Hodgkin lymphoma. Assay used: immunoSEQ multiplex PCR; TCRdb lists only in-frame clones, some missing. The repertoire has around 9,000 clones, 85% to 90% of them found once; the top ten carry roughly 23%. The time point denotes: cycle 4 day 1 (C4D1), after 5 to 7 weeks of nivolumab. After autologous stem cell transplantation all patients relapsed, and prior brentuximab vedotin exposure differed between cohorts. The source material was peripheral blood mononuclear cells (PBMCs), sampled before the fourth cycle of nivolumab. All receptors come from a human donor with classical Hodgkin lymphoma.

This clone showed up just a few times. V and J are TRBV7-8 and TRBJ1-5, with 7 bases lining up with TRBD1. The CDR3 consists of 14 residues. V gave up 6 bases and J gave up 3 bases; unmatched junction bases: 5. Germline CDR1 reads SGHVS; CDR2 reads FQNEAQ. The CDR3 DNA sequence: TGTGCCAGCAGTCAGACAGGGACCAATCAGCCCCAGCATTTT. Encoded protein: CASSQTGTNQPQHF.

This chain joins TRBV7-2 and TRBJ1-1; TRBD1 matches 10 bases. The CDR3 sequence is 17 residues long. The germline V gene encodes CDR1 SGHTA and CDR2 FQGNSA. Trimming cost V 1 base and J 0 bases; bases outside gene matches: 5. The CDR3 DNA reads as TGTGCCAGCAGCTTAGGGCTGGGACAGGGGATGAACACTGAAGCTTTCTTT. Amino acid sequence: CASSLGLGQGMNTEAFF.

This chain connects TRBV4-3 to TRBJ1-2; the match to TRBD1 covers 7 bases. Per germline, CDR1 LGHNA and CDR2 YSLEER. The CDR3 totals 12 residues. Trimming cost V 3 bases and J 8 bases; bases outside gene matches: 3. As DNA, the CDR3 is TGCGCCAGCAGCCAGGACAGGACCGGCTACACCTTC. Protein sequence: CASSQDRTGYTF.

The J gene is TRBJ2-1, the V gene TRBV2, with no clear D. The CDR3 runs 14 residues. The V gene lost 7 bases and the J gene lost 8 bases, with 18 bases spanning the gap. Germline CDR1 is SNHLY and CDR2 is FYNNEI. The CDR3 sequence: CASIEKGVMDEQFF. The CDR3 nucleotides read TGTGCCAGCATTGAGAAGGGTGTCATGGATGAGCAGTTCTTC.

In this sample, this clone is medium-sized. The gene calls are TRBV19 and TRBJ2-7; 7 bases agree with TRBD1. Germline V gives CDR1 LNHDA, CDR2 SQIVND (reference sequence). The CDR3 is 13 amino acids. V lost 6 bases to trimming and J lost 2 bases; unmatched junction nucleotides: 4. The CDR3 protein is CASRSTGAYEQYF. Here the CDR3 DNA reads TGTGCCAGTAGGAGTACAGGGGCCTACGAGCAGTACTTC. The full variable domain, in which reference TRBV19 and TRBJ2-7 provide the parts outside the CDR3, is DGGITQSPKYLFRKEGQNVTLSCEQNLNHDAMYWYRQDPGQGLRLIYYSQIVNDFQKGDIAEGYSVSREKKESFPLTVTSAQKNPTAFYLCASRSTGAYEQYFGPGTRLTVT.

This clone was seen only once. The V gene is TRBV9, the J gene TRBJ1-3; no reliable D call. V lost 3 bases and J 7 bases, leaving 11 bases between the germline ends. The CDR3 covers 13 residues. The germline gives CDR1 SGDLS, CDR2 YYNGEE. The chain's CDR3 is CASSAQTVNTIYF. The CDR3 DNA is TGTGCCAGCAGCGCCCAAACGGTCAACACCATATATTTT.

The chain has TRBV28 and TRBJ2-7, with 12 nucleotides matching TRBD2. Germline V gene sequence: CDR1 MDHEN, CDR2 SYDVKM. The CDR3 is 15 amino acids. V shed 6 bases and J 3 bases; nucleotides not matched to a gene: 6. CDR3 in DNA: TGTGCCAGCAGGGTGACTAGCGGGGGATTCTACGAGCAGTACTTC. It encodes CASRVTSGGFYEQYF.

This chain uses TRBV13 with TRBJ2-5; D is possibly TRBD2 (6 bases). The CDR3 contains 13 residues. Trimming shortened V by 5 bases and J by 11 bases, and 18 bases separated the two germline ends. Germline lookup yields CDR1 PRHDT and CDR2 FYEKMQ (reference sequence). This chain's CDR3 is CASSTGRGREQYF. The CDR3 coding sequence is TGTGCCAGCAGCACCGGACGGGGCCGGGAGCAGTACTTC.

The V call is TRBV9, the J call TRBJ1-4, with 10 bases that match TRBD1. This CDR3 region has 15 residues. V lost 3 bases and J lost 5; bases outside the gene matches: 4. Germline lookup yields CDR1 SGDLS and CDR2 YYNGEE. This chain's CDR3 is CASSDRDRGNEKLFF. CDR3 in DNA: TGTGCCAGCAGCGACCGGGACAGGGGAAATGAAAAACTGTTTTTT.

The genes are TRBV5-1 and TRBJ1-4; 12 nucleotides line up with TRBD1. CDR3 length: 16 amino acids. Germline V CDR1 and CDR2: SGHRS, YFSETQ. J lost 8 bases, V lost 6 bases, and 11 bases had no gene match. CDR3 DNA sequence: TGCGCCAGCAACCCGGGACAGGGGGCACCGTGGGAAAAACTGTTTTTT. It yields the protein CASNPGQGAPWEKLFF.

Written as DNA, the CDR3 is TGTGCCAGTACGGGGGGCATACATGAAAAACTGTTTTTT. Translated, it gives CASTGGIHEKLFF. V is TRBV19 and J is TRBJ1-4, with D possibly TRBD1 on 6 matching bases. CDR3 length: 13 amino acids. Germline values: CDR1 LNHDA, CDR2 SQIVND (reference sequence). The germline V and J ends were trimmed by 7 bases and 6 bases, with 12 bases remaining between them.

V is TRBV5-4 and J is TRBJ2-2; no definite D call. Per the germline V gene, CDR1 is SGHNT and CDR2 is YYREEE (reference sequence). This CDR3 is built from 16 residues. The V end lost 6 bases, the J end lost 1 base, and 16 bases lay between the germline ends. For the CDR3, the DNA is TGTGCCAGCACCCTATCCCCTGTTGGGAACACCGGGGAGCTGTTTTTT. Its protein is CASTLSPVGNTGELFF.

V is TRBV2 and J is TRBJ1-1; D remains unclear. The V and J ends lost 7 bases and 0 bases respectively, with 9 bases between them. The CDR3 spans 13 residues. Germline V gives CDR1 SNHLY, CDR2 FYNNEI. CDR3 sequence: CASTSDMNTEAFF. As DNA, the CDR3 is TGTGCCAGCACCTCGGATATGAACACTGAAGCTTTCTTT.

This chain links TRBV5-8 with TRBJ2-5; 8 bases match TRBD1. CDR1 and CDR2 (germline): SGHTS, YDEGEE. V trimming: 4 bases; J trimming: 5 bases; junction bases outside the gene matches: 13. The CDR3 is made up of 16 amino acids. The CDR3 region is CASSPTGAGGDETQYF. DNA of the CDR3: TGTGCCAGCAGCCCGACAGGGGCTGGGGGAGACGAGACCCAGTACTTC.

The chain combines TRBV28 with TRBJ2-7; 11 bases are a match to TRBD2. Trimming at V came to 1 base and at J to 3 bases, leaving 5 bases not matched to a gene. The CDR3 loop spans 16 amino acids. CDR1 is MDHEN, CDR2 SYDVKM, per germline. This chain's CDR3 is CASSLLGTSGSYEQYF. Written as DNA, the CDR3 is TGTGCCAGCAGTTTATTGGGGACTAGCGGTAGCTACGAGCAGTACTTC.

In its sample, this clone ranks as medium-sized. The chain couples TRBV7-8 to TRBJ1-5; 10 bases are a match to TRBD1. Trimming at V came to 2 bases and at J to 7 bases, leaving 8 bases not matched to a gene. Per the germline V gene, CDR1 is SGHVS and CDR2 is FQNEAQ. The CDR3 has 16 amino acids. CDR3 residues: CASSLNLGTGAQPQHF. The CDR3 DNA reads TGTGCCAGCAGCTTAAATTTGGGGACAGGGGCCCAGCCCCAGCATTTT.

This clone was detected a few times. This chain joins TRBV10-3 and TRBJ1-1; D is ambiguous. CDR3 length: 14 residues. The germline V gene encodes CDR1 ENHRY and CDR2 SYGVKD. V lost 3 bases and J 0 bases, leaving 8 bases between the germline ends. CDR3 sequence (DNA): TGTGCCATCAGTGACCCGACGGTGAACACTGAAGCTTTCTTT. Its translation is CAISDPTVNTEAFF.

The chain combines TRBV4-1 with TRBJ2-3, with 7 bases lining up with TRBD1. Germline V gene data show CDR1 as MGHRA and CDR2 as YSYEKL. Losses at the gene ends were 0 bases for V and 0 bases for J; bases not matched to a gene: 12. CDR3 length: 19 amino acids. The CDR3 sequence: CASSQEVPDRVLSTDTQYF. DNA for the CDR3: TGCGCCAGCAGCCAAGAGGTCCCCGACAGGGTTCTTAGCACAGATACGCAGTATTTT.

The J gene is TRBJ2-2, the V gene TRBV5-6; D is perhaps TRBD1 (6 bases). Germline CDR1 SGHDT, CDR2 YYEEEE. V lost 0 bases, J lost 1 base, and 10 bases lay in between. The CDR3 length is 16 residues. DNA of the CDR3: TGTGCCAGCAGCTTGGAGGTCAGGGGGAACACCGGGGAGCTGTTTTTT. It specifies CASSLEVRGNTGELFF.

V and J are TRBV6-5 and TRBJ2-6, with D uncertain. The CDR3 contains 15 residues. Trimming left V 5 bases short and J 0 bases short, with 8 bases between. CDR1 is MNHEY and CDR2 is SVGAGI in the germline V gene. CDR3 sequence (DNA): TGTGCCAGCAGTCCCTCTACCTCTGGGGCCAACGTCCTGACTTTC. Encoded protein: CASSPSTSGANVLTF.

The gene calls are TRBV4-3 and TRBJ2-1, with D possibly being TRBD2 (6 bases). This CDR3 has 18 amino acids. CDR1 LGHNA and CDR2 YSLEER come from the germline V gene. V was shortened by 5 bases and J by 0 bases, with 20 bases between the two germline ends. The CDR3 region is CASSSGVAGLSSYNEQFF. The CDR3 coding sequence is TGCGCCAGCAGCTCTGGAGTGGCGGGGCTAAGCTCCTACAATGAGCAGTTCTTC.

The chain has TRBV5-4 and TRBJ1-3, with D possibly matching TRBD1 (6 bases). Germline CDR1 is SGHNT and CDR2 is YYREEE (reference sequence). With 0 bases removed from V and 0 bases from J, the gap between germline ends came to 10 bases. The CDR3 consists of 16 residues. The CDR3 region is CASSLEGGRSGNTIYF. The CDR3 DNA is TGTGCCAGCAGCTTGGAGGGGGGACGCTCTGGAAACACCATATATTTT.

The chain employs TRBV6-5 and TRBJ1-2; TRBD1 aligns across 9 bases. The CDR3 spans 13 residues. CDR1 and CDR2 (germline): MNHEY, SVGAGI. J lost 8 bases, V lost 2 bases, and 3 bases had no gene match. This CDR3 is CASSYGDRDGYTF. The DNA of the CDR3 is TGTGCCAGCAGTTACGGGGACAGGGACGGCTACACCTTC.

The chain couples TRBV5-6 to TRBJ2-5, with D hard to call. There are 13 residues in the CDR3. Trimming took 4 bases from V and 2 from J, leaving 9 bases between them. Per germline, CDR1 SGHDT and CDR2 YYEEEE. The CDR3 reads CASSVEIQETQYF. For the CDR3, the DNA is TGTGCCAGCAGCGTCGAAATTCAAGAGACCCAGTACTTC. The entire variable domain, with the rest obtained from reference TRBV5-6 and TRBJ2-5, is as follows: DAGVTQSPTHLIKTRGQQVTLRCSPKSGHDTVSWYQQALGQGPQFIFQYYEEEERQRGNFPDRFSGHQFPNYSSELNVNALLLGDSALYLCASSVEIQETQYFGPGTRLLVL.

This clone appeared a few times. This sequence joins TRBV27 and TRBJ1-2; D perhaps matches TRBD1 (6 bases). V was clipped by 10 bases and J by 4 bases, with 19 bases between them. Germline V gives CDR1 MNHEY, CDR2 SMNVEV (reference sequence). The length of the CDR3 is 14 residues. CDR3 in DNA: TGTGCCACCCGGGAGAACAGGGTGGGCTATGGCTACACCTTC. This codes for CATRENRVGYGYTF.